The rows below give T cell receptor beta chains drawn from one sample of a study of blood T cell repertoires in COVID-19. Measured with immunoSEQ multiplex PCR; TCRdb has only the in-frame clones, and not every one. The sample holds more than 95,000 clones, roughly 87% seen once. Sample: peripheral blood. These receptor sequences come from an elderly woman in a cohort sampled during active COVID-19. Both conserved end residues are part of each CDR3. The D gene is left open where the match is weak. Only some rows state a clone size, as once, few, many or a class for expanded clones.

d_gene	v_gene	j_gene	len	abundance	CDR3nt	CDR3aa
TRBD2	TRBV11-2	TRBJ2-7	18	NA	TGTGCCAGCAGCTTAGAAGTGGGACTAGCGGGAGCTCAAGTTGAGCAGTACTTC	CASSLEVGLAGAQVEQYF
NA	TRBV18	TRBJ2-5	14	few	TGTGCCAGCTCGCCTGACCCGGGGAGGGAGACCCAGTACTTC	CASSPDPGRETQYF
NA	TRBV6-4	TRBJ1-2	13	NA	TGTGCCAGCAGCGAAGGGGCCAACTATGGCTACACCTTC	CASSEGANYGYTF
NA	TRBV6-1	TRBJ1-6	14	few	TGTGCCAGCAGTGAAGCAGGAGGGACGGCACCCCTCCACTTT	CASSEAGGTAPLHF
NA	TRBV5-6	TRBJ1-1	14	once	TGTGCCAGCAGCCCCAGGATCTTGAACACTGAAGCTTTCTTT	CASSPRILNTEAFF
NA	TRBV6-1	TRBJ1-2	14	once	TGTGCCAGCAGTGAACCGGGTCGACACTATGGCTACACCTTC	CASSEPGRHYGYTF
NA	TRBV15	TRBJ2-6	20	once	TGTGCCACCAGCAGAGATTCGGTCAGGGCCCGTATCTCTGGGGCCAACGTCCTGACTTTC	CATSRDSVRARISGANVLTF
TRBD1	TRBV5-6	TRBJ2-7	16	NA	TGTGCCAGCAGCGTGACTCCGGGACAGGGGACTTACGAGCAGTACTTC	CASSVTPGQGTYEQYF
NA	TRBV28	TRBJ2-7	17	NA	TGTGCCAGCAGCCCCTATCGCGGCGCGCTCTACTCCTACGAGCAGTACTTC	CASSPYRGALYSYEQYF
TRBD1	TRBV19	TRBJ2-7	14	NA	TGTGCCAGTAATCGACAGGGCCCTACCTACGAGCAGTACTTC	CASNRQGPTYEQYF
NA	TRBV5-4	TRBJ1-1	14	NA	TGTGCCAGCAGCTTAAGCCTTATGAACACTGAAGCTTTCTTT	CASSLSLMNTEAFF
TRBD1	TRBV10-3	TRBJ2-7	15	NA	TGTGCCATCAGTGGACGCGGGACAGGGGCCTACGAGCAGTACTTC	CAISGRGTGAYEQYF
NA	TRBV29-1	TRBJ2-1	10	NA	TGCAGCGTTGACCGCAATGAGCAGTTCTTC	CSVDRNEQFF
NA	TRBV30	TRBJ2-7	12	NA	TGTGCCTGGAGTCGGGGTCCCTACGAGCAGTACTTC	CAWSRGPYEQYF
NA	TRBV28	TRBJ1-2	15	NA	TGTGCCAGCAGTTTATTAACAGCAGCCAACTATGGCTACACCTTC	CASSLLTAANYGYTF
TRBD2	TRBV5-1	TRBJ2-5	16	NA	TGCGCCAGCAGCCCGGTCGCCGGGGGGGCCCAAGAGACCCAGTACTTC	CASSPVAGGAQETQYF
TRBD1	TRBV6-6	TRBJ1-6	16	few	TGTGCCAGCAGTTACGGCCAGGGGGCACCAAATTCACCCCTCCACTTT	CASSYGQGAPNSPLHF
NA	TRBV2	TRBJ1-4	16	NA	TGTGCCAGCAGTGACCGGGCGGGGGTAGGAAATGAAAAACTGTTTTTT	CASSDRAGVGNEKLFF
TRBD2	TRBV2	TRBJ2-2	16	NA	TGTGCCAGCAGTGAAGTTAGCGGGAGGGCCTCCGGGGAGCTGTTTTTT	CASSEVSGRASGELFF
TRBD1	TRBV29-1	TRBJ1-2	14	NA	TGCAGCGTTGGGGACAGGGGGGATCGCTATGGCTACACCTTC	CSVGDRGDRYGYTF
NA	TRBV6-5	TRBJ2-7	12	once	TGTGCCCACCAGGGGAACTCCTACGAGCAGTACTTC	CAHQGNSYEQYF
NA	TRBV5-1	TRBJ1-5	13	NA	TGCGCCAGCAGCTTGGCCGAGAATCAGCCCCAGCATTTT	CASSLAENQPQHF
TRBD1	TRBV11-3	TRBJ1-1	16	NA	TGTGCCAGCAGAAAATTCAGGGGGCCTGGAGGCACTGAAGCTTTCTTT	CASRKFRGPGGTEAFF
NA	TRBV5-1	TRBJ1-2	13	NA	TGCGCCAGCAGCCCTACGGGGAACTATGGCTACACCTTC	CASSPTGNYGYTF
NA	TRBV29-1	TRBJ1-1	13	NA	TGCAGCGTTGGGACAGATTTGAACACTGAAGCTTTCTTT	CSVGTDLNTEAFF
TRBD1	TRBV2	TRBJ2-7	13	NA	TGTGCCAGCAGCCCCGGGACAGTCTACGAGCAGTACTTC	CASSPGTVYEQYF
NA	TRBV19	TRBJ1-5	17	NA	TGTGCCAGTAGTTTACCGAACCCCGGGACACAGATTCGGGCCCAGCATTTT	CASSLPNPGTQIRAQHF
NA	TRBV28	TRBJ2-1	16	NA	TGTGCCAGCAGTCCCGCCGAAACCCACGGGAACAATGAGCAGTTCTTC	CASSPAETHGNNEQFF
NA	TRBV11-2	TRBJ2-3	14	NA	TGTGCCAGCAGCTCCCAGCTAGCCACAGATACGCAGTATTTT	CASSSQLATDTQYF
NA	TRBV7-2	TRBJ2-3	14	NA	TGTGCCAGCAGTGGGTGGGGGCACACAGATACGCAGTATTTT	CASSGWGHTDTQYF
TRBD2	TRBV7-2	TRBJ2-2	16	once	TGTGCCAGCAGCTTAATAGGACTAGCAAACACCGGGGAGCTGTTTTTT	CASSLIGLANTGELFF
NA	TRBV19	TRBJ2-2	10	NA	TGTGCCAGCGGACTCGGGGAGCTGTTTTTT	CASGLGELFF
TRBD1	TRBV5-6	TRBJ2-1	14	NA	TGTGCCAGCAGCTCGGGACAGGGGTTCAATGAGCAGTTCTTC	CASSSGQGFNEQFF
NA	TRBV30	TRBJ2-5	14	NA	TGTGCCTGGAGTAGGGGGTTGGGGGAGGAGACCCAGTACTTC	CAWSRGLGEETQYF
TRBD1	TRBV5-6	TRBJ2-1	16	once	TGTGCCAGCACACCCCAACGGGACAGGGGGGTCAATGAGCAGTTCTTC	CASTPQRDRGVNEQFF
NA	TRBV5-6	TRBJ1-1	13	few	TGTGCCAGCAGCTCTTTTAGTGACACTGAAGCTTTCTTT	CASSSFSDTEAFF
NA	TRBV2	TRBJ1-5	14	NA	TGTGCCAGTGAGGAGGGGAGGGGGTATCAGCCCCAGCATTTT	CASEEGRGYQPQHF
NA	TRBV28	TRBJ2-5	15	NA	TGTGCCAGCAGTTTACCGCAGGGAAGAGGAGAGACCCAGTACTTC	CASSLPQGRGETQYF
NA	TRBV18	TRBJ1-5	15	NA	TGTGCCAGCTCACCGAGAGTGTCTAGCAATCAGCCCCAGCATTTT	CASSPRVSSNQPQHF
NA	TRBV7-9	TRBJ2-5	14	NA	TGTGCCAGCAGCTTAACGGAGGGCCAGAAGACCCAGTACTTC	CASSLTEGQKTQYF
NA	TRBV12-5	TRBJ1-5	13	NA	TGTGCTAGTGGTTCGGGGGACGATCAGCCCCAGCATTTT	CASGSGDDQPQHF
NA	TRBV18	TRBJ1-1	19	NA	TGTGCCAGCTCACCACAGCCGGTTGGTTTGGTACAGGGGAACACTGAAGCTTTCTTT	CASSPQPVGLVQGNTEAFF
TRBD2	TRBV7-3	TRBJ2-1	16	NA	TGTGCCAGCAGCCCAGGGAGGGGATCCCCCCCCAATGAGCAGTTCTTC	CASSPGRGSPPNEQFF
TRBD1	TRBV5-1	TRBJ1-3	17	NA	TGCGCCAGCAGCTTGGGGACAGGGACTCTCTCTGGAAACACCATATATTTT	CASSLGTGTLSGNTIYF
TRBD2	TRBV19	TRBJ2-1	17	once	TGTGCCACCGAAACTAGCGGGGGGGCCCAGGCGTACAATGAGCAGTTCTTC	CATETSGGAQAYNEQFF
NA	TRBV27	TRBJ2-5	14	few	TGTGCCAGCAGTTCGGGCTTACCGGGGGAGACCCAGTACTTC	CASSSGLPGETQYF
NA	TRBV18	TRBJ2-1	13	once	TGTGCCAGCTCACCCCGCCCCGGGGGATATCAGTTCTTC	CASSPRPGGYQFF
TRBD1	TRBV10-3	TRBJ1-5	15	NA	TGTGCCATCAGTCTAACGGGACAGGGAGATCAGCCCCAGCATTTT	CAISLTGQGDQPQHF
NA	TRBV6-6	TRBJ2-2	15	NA	TGTGCCAGCAGTTACCCGGGGAGGATAGCCGGGGAGCTGTTTTTT	CASSYPGRIAGELFF